What follows are 17 T cell receptor beta chains derived from one specimen sequenced in a study of T cells in Graves' hyperthyroidism and ophthalmopathy. Researchers amplified the TCR beta CDR3 regions from RNA transcripts. The HTBI primer set drove a first-round RT-PCR of the TCR CDR3. TCRdb re-derived calls from the multiplex PCR reads in MiXCR, one entry per CDR3 protein. This sample yields roughly 630,000 distinct CDR3 sequences, of which approximately 15% are seen a single time; roughly 6.6% belongs to the top ten. Sequencing was done on a sample of blood. The receptors come from a woman aged 25 to 45 with Graves' hyperthyroidism.

As to this clonotype: Since a much larger clone is just one base distant, this may be a read error. This chain connects TRBV5-4 to TRBJ2-7; 13 nucleotides match TRBD2. The germline V gene encodes CDR1 SGHNT and CDR2 YYREEE (reference sequence). This CDR3 has 14 residues. Trimming cost V 4 bases and J 4 bases; bases outside gene matches: 2. For the CDR3, the DNA is TGTGCCAGCAGCGTGACTAGCGGGAGGTACGAGCAGTACTTC. The encoded protein is CASSVTSGRYEQYF.

For this clonotype: This may come from a read error, since a much larger clone is one base off. J is TRBJ1-1 and V is TRBV5-1; D not resolved. The CDR3 is made up of 11 amino acids. In germline, CDR1 is SGHRS, CDR2 YFSETQ. CDR3 sequence: CSSSLGWRAFF. DNA of the CDR3: TGCTCCAGCAGCTTGGGCTGGAGAGCTTTCTTT.

This clonotype was seen only a few times. The chain uses TRBV6-2 or TRBV6-3 and TRBJ2-7; perhaps TRBD1 as D (5 bases). CDR3 length: 12 amino acids. Looked up from germline, CDR1 is MNHEY and CDR2 is SVGEGT. Between the trimmed V and J ends, which lost 5 bases and 4 bases, there was a span of 9 bases. CDR3 DNA sequence: TGTGCCAGCAGTAAACAGGCGTACGAGCAGTACTTC. Translating gives CASSKQAYEQYF.

The genes are TRBV11-2 and TRBJ2-1; 10 bases agree with TRBD1. Germline CDR1 is SGHAT and CDR2 is FQNNGV. This CDR3 contains 13 residues. Losses at the gene ends were 8 bases for V and 8 bases for J; bases not matched to a gene: 6. CDR3 nucleotides: TGTGCCAGCGAGGGACAGGGGATCTATGAGCAGTTCTTC. Protein sequence: CASEGQGIYEQFF.

This clonotype was picked up a small number of times. This chain uses TRBV27 with TRBJ2-4; 8 bases agree with TRBD2. The CDR3 length is 15 residues. Germline CDR1 and CDR2: MNHEY and SMNVEV (reference sequence). V was pared by 6 bases and J by 6 bases, with 10 bases of the junction left unmatched. CDR3 loop: CASRAGATWGNIQYF. CDR3 bases: TGTGCCAGCAGAGCGGGAGCTACTTGGGGAAACATTCAGTACTTC.

This chain connects TRBV4-1 to TRBJ2-2, with TRBD2 matching over 8 bases. Germline CDR1 and CDR2: MGHRA and YSYEKL. With 6 bases clipped from V and 6 bases from J, the junction kept 9 bases outside the gene matches. This CDR3 has 15 residues. CDR3 protein: CASRGGLAGAGELFF. Written as DNA, the CDR3 is TGCGCCAGCAGAGGAGGACTAGCAGGAGCCGGGGAGCTGTTTTTT.

This sequence joins TRBV7-2 and TRBJ1-4, with 7 bases lining up with TRBD1. The junction had 13 bases not matched to a gene; V was cut back by 8 bases and J by 7 bases. The length of the CDR3 is 15 residues. Per the germline V gene, CDR1 is SGHTA and CDR2 is FQGNSA. In DNA form, the CDR3 reads TGTGCCAGCTCACCACGAGAGGGGGCACGTGAAAAACTGTTTTTT. This gives the protein CASSPREGAREKLFF. The entire variable domain, with the rest obtained from reference TRBV7-2 and TRBJ1-4, is as follows: GAGVSQSPSNKVTEKGKDVELRCDPISGHTALYWYRQSLGQGLEFLIYFQGNSAPDKSGLPSDRFSAERTGGSVSTLTIQRTQQEDSAVYLCASSPREGAREKLFFGSGTQLSVL.

This clonotype was counted a few times. The chain employs TRBV29-1 and TRBJ2-1; 11 nucleotides agree with TRBD2. This CDR3 comprises 13 residues. Trimming took 7 bases from V and 10 from J; bases not matched to a gene: 9. Germline V gene lookup returns CDR1 SQVTM and CDR2 ANQGSEA. The CDR3 sequence is CSAISGRAHEQFF. As DNA, the CDR3 is TGCAGCGCGATTAGCGGGAGGGCCCACGAGCAGTTCTTC.

Note on this clonotype: A much larger clone is a single base away; this may be a read error. The J gene is TRBJ2-1, the V gene TRBV12-5; D is undetermined. Germline V gene sequence: CDR1 LGHNT, CDR2 FRNRAP. The CDR3 spans 15 residues. Here the CDR3 reads CSSVQLPSTYNEQFF. The CDR3 region has the DNA TGTTCTAGTGTTCAACTACCTTCCACCTACAATGAGCAGTTCTTC.

This clonotype was counted at least ten times. The chain uses TRBV28 and TRBJ2-3, with TRBD2 identical over 7 bases. The CDR3 is 17 amino acids. Germline V gene data show CDR1 as MDHEN and CDR2 as SYDVKM. J was trimmed by 6 bases and V by 4 bases; bases with no gene match: 16. This chain's CDR3 is CASSSASTAGFMDTQYF. In DNA form, the CDR3 reads TGTGCCAGCAGTTCAGCCTCTACAGCGGGGTTCATGGATACGCAGTATTTT.

This clonotype was recorded at least ten times. V and J are TRBV30 and TRBJ2-2; 12 nucleotides align to TRBD2. With V trimmed by 2 bases and J by 5 bases, 3 bases remained unmatched. CDR3 size: 15 residues. CDR1 and CDR2 (germline): GTSNPN, SVGIG (reference sequence). CDR3 protein: CAWSLLAGGTGELFF. CDR3 in DNA: TGTGCCTGGAGTTTGCTAGCGGGAGGGACCGGGGAGCTGTTTTTT.

This clonotype was counted at least ten times. The chain uses TRBV11-2 and TRBJ2-5; D assignment may be TRBD1 or TRBD2 (5 bases each). The germline gives CDR1 SGHAT, CDR2 FQNNGV. CDR3 length: 15 amino acids. V was pared by 1 base and J by 5 bases, with 14 bases between. The CDR3 sequence: CASSLVGGRVETQYF. CDR3 nucleotide sequence: TGTGCCAGCAGCTTAGTAGGAGGCAGGGTGGAGACCCAGTACTTC.

This clonotype was detected many times. The rearrangement links TRBV6-2 or TRBV6-3 to TRBJ2-7; 7 bases match TRBD2. CDR3 length: 15 residues. Trimming cost V 0 bases and J 2 bases; bases outside gene matches: 4. The germline gives CDR1 MNHEY, CDR2 SVGEGT. This CDR3 is CASSYSASGTYEQYF. CDR3 bases: TGTGCCAGCAGTTACTCAGCTAGCGGAACCTACGAGCAGTACTTC.

Many counts were recorded for this clonotype. The CDR3 bases are TGTGCCAGTACTACGGGACAGGGGGCTTACTATGGCTACACCTTC. Its protein is CASTTGQGAYYGYTF. The J gene is TRBJ1-2, the V gene TRBV19, with 12 bases aligning to TRBD1. Trimming took 7 bases from V and 3 from J; bases not matched to a gene: 6. This CDR3 spans 15 amino acids. From germline, CDR1 is LNHDA and CDR2 SQIVND (reference sequence). The variable domain in full, with the rest retrieved from reference TRBV19 and TRBJ1-2, is DGGITQSPKYLFRKEGQNVTLSCEQNLNHDAMYWYRQDPGQGLRLIYYSQIVNDFQKGDIAEGYSVSREKKESFPLTVTSAQKNPTAFYLCASTTGQGAYYGYTFGSGTRLTVV.

This rearrangement joins TRBV7-9 to TRBJ2-3; 8 nucleotides line up with TRBD2. The CDR3 runs 18 residues. V lost 5 bases, J lost 5 bases, and 18 bases stayed unmatched. CDR1 is SEHNR and CDR2 is FQNEAQ in the germline V gene (reference sequence). CDR3 bases: TGTGCCAGCAGCAAGAGCGGGAGTTCACGGCCGGTTAAAGATACGCAGTATTTT. Its protein product is CASSKSGSSRPVKDTQYF.

There are a few counts of this clonotype. Here the CDR3 DNA reads TGTGCCAGCAGAAGTTCGGGAGTCGAAAACATTCAGTACTTC. This codes for CASRSSGVENIQYF. V is TRBV12-3 or TRBV12-4 and J is TRBJ2-4; the D gene is possibly TRBD2 (6 bases). The CDR3 is 14 residues long. Trimming pared 6 bases from V and 5 bases from J, leaving 14 bases between.

CDR3 amino acids: CASSPRPGGELFF. As DNA, the CDR3 is TGTGCCAGCAGCCCGAGGCCCGGGGGGGAGCTGTTTTTT. This chain links TRBV7-3 with TRBJ2-2; D is unclear. The CDR3 length is 13 residues. The V and J ends lost 5 bases and 8 bases respectively, with 12 bases between them. CDR1 and CDR2 from the germline V gene are SGHTA and FQGTGA.